The TCR beta chain described here comes from a study of PD-1 blockade in classical Hodgkin lymphoma. Whole-study results and caveats: Reported baseline diversity: healthy donors highest, relapsed/refractory patients lowest. Newly diagnosed and completely responding patients shared comparable baseline diversity.

The method was immunoSEQ multiplex PCR; TCRdb's version includes in-frame clones alone and lacks a portion of them. The sample consists of about 60,000 clones, more than 80% of them appearing once. Time point specified: cycle 4 day 1 (C4D1), after less than 7 weeks of nivolumab. Relapse after autologous stem cell transplantation occurred in every patient, and brentuximab vedotin exposure varied. Concerning this clone itself: As yet, its antigen is unknown.

V shed 6 bases and J shed 1 base, with 9 bases lying between them. From germline, CDR1 is LNHDA and CDR2 SQIVND (reference sequence). The CDR3 is made up of 13 amino acids. The sequencing here drew on peripheral blood mononuclear cells (PBMCs), taken before the fourth cycle of nivolumab. V and J are TRBV19 and TRBJ1-2, with a tentative D call TRBD1 (5 bases). This clonotype originated in a human donor with classical Hodgkin lymphoma. CDR3 in amino acids: CASRNQGNYGYTF. In DNA form, the CDR3 reads TGTGCCAGTAGAAATCAGGGTAACTATGGCTACACCTTC.